This T cell receptor (beta chain) was observed in a study of T cell responses to AZD1222 COVID-19 vaccine (dated by TCRdb to the early 2020s). About the full investigation: A total of 230 to 250 trial participants underwent TCR sequencing, of whom roughly 210 received two doses of AZD1222 and roughly 25 received two doses of the MenACWY control vaccine. Enrollment into the trials was organized by age into subgroups of 18-55, 56-69 and 70-plus years, and those subgroups contained roughly 160, 29 and 62 TCR-sequenced participants, respectively. What the authors observed across the whole study: Participants were mostly white British and included more females than males, and it was suggested by the authors that clonal diversity may have been underestimated. After two AZD1222 doses, both the breadth and the depth of spike-specific TCRs were significantly higher than at day 0 and than in MenACWY recipients. Reportedly, almost half of the unique spike-specific TCRs recognized epitopes lying outside the regions that are mutated in the B.1.351 and B.1.1.7 variants. The 56-69-year group was small, and its depth increase did not reach significance, likely because of low power. Vaccine-associated CD4 TCRs spanned the whole spike protein, with dominant responses in regions 160-218 and 743-854. Conclusions about previously exposed vaccinees were limited because only six AZD1222 recipients were SARS-CoV-2 seropositive at baseline. Because no day 14 peak-response samples were available, repertoires were characterized only after the peak T cell response.

Sample time point, as interpreted from the label and publication: about 28 days (+/-7) after the second vaccine dose. AZD1222 recipients whose second dose came at about 4 weeks and those whose second dose came at about 12 weeks were combined into one group, since spike-specific TCR depth and breadth did not differ between the two schedules. The vaccinee samples were drawn from two UK trials, COV001 and COV002, one of which was a single-blind randomized controlled phase 2/3 trial testing AZD1222 (ChAdOx1 nCoV-19) in healthy adults. Trial participant PBMC samples were collected at day 0 and day 28 after the second dose for TCRbeta chain sequencing. On this clone itself: Which antigen it targets is not known. Per-base quality was not reported, and no clone a single base away is much larger than it.

The CDR3 regions of human TCRbeta chains were subjected to immunosequencing. Per the authors' processing: Repertoire TCRs were matched against a reference library of SARS-CoV-2-specific TCRs generated with the MIRA antigen-specificity platform. Breadth was defined as the fraction of unique TCRs that were SARS-CoV-2-associated, and depth was defined as the fraction of total T cells that were SARS-CoV-2-associated. Using the MIRA data, each spike-specific TCR was mapped to the spike region that the TCR reacts to and placed in a CD4 or CD8 class. Log10-transformed breadth and depth values were compared by one-way ANOVA with Sidak's multiple comparisons tests. The table was pulled from immuneACCESS by TCRdb, which kept in-frame rearrangements only. Such tables lose some clones; where checked, under half of the loss comes from unresolved V genes, and the rest has no known cause. From that table come the V and J calls and clone size; the DNA was used to work out D and trimming. Here the sample has 90,000 to 120,000 clones; about 85% occur a single time. 4.5% to 5.5% of the sample is held by the ten biggest clonotypes.

Unmatched junction bases come to 10, with V trimmed by 4 bases and J by 6 bases. The CDR3 runs 16 amino acids, cysteine and phenylalanine included. Solely the CDR3 DNA is kept, with 48 bases framed from the first base. From the germline V gene, CDR1 is SGDLS and CDR2 is YYNGEE. The chain links TRBV9 with TRBJ2-1; TRBD2 matches 10 bases in the middle. The TCR comes from an adult who received the AZD1222 COVID-19 vaccine. The sequencing used peripheral blood, collected 28 days after the second AZD1222 dose. The nucleotide sequence is TGTGCCAGCAGCACCCTAGCGGCTAGCGGGGGCAATGAGCAGTTCTTC. Its protein product is CASSTLAASGGNEQFF. The CDR3 plus the reference TRBV9 and TRBJ2-1 genes for the other parts give the full variable domain: DSGVTQTPKHLITATGQRVTLRCSPRSGDLSVYWYQQSLDQGLQFLIQYYNGEERAKGNILERFSAQQFPDLHSELNLSSLELGDSALYFCASSTLAASGGNEQFFGPGTRLTVL.